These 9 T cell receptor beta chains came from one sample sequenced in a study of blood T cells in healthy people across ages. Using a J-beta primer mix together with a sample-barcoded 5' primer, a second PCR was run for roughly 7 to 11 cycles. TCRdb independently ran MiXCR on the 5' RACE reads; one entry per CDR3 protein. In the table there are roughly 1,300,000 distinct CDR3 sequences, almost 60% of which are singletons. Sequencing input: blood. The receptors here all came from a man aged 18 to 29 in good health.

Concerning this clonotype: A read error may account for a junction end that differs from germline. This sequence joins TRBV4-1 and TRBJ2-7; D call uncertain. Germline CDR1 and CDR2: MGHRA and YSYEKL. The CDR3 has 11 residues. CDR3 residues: CAGSKGYEQYF. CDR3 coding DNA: TGCGCCGGCAGCAAGGGTTACGAGCAGTACTTC.

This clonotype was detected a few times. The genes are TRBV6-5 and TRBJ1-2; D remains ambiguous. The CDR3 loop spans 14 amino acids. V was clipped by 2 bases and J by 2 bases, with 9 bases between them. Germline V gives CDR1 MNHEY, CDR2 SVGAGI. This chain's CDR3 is CASSYQAENYGYTF. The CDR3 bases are TGTGCCAGCAGTTACCAGGCAGAGAACTATGGCTACACCTTC.

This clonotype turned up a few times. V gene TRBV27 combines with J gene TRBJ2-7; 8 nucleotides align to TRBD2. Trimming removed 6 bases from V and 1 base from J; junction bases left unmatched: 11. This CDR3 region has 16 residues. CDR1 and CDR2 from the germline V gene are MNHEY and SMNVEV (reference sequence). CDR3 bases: TGTGCCAGCAGCCACCCAAGCGGGAGTGGGTCCTACGAGCAGTACTTC. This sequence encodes CASSHPSGSGSYEQYF.

In DNA, the CDR3 is TGTGCCAGCAGCCGAACCAGGGAAGTGACCTACGAGCAGTACTTC. The encoded protein is CASSRTREVTYEQYF. The chain combines TRBV7-2 with TRBJ2-7, with a possible D match to TRBD1 (5 bases). CDR1 and CDR2 from the germline V gene are SGHTA and FQGNSA. The length of the CDR3 is 15 residues. The ends were cut back, 5 bases at V and 2 bases at J, with 16 bases in the middle. Full variable domain (rest looked up from reference TRBV7-2 and TRBJ2-7): GAGVSQSPSNKVTEKGKDVELRCDPISGHTALYWYRQSLGQGLEFLIYFQGNSAPDKSGLPSDRFSAERTGGSVSTLTIQRTQQEDSAVYLCASSRTREVTYEQYFGPGTRLTVT.

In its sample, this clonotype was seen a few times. The CDR3 bases are TGTGCCATCAGTAAAACAGGGTACACCGGGGAGCTGTTTTTT. Translated, it gives CAISKTGYTGELFF. This sequence joins TRBV10-3 and TRBJ2-2; perhaps TRBD1 as D (6 bases). Germline V lookup: CDR1 ENHRY, CDR2 SYGVKD. This CDR3 region has 14 residues. V was cut by 5 bases and J by 3 bases, with 10 bases left in between.

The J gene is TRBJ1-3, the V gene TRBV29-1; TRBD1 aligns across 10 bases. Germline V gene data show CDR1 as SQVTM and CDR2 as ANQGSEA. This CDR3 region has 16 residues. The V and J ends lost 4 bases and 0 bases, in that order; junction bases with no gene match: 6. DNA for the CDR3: TGCAGCGTTGCCGGGACAGGGGTAGACTCTGGAAACACCATATATTTT. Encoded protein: CSVAGTGVDSGNTIYF.

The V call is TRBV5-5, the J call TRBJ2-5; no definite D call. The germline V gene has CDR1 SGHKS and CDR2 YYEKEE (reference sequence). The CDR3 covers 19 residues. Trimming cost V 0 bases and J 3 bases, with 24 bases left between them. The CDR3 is CASSLVLGRPGQAKETQYF. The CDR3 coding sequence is TGTGCCAGCAGCTTGGTCCTTGGCCGTCCGGGCCAAGCGAAAGAGACCCAGTACTTC.

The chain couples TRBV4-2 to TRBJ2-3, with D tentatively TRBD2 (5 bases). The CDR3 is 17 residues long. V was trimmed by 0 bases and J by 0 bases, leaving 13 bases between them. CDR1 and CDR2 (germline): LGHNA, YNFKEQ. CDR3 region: CASSQESPGISTDTQYF. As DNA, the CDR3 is TGTGCCAGCAGCCAAGAATCACCGGGGATTAGCACAGATACGCAGTATTTT.

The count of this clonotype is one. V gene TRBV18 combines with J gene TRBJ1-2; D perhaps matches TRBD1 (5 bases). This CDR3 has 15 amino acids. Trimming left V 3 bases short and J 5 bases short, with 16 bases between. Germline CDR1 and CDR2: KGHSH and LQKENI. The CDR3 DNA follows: TGTGCCAGCTCACCCGTCGACAGAAATCTTTATGGCTACACCTTC. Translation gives CASSPVDRNLYGYTF.